The clone carrying this T cell receptor (beta chain) was detected only once. Antigen: not known. The data were taken from a study of T cells in Graves' hyperthyroidism and ophthalmopathy. Study-wide results and caveats: In blood, most of the thyroid clonotypes expanded above 0.001 were also present.

TCR beta CDR3 regions were amplified from RNA transcripts. TCR CDR3 regions were first amplified by RT-PCR with HTBI primers. TCRdb independently ran MiXCR on the multiplex PCR reads; one entry per CDR3 protein. The sample contains some 350,000 distinct CDR3 sequences, roughly 13% of which appear only once. CDR3 size: 17 residues. Trimming stripped 1 base from V and 6 bases from J, with 18 bases between. Germline CDR1 SGHNT, CDR2 YENEEA. The receptor comes from a woman in her 40s with Graves' ophthalmopathy. Sequenced material: blood. The J gene is TRBJ2-2, the V gene TRBV11-3; D might be TRBD1 or TRBD2, each matching 5 bases. The DNA of the CDR3 is TGTGCCAGCAGCTTAGGGGGGTTCAGGGAAGGACCCGGGGAGCTGTTTTTT. Its protein is CASSLGGFREGPGELFF.